At least ten counts were recorded for the clone carrying this T cell receptor (beta chain). Amplification targeted TCR beta CDR3 regions from RNA transcripts. The HTBI set primed first-round TCR CDR3 RT-PCR. MiXCR, run by TCRdb on the multiplex PCR reads, gives a single entry per CDR3 protein. Here the sample spans approximately 410,000 distinct CDR3 sequences, about an eighth being singletons. This specimen comes from a study of T cells in Graves' hyperthyroidism and ophthalmopathy. The wider study: It was at initial diagnosis, before any treatment, that peripheral blood was collected.

Stable Graves' hyperthyroidism meant no ophthalmopathy progression within 18 months. Germline CDR1 and CDR2: LGHDT and YNNKEL (reference sequence). This CDR3 has 13 residues. V was cut by 1 base and J by 1 base, with 3 bases left in between. Sequencing was done on a sample of blood. This rearrangement joins TRBV3-1 to TRBJ2-3; D is ambiguous. The receptor was derived from a woman younger than 35 with Graves' hyperthyroidism. In DNA form, the CDR3 reads TGTGCCAGCAGCCAAGTAGGCACAGATACGCAGTATTTT. Translated, it gives CASSQVGTDTQYF.